This entry features one T cell receptor (beta chain) sequence. Its target antigen remains unknown. No much larger clonotype is one base removed from it; base qualities were not supplied. The junction shows trimming of 3 bases on V and 5 bases on J, plus 8 bases between the germline ends. Spanning cysteine to phenylalanine, the CDR3 consists of 12 amino acids. Only the CDR3 part of the read is kept: 36 bases, read in frame from the first base. Taken from the germline V gene, the CDR1 and CDR2 loops are SGHRS and YFSETQ. Whole blood was collected in K2EDTA tubes by collaborating institutions according to the institutions' own protocols. For TCRbeta analysis, collaborators shipped samples in one of three forms: frozen whole blood, isolated PBMCs, or DNA extracted from either of those sample types. These data come from a study of blood T cell repertoires in COVID-19 (TCRdb year 2020). General notes on the study: Samples from collaborators originated in the United States, Italy and Spain and spanned both the acute and convalescent phases of COVID-19. Where HLA class I and class II types were available, the types were taken from metadata supplied by the sample provider, not from assay-based typing. The samples were drawn from the first 160 participants of the ongoing ImmuneRACE study and from 1,254 subjects provided by 6 global collaborators. The prospective study material was composed of cDNA or gDNA derived from T cells, B-cell-depleted T cells, or PBMCs. Deeply sampled blood TCRbeta repertoires from subjects exposed to, actively infected with, or recovered from COVID-19 were included in the dataset. The repertoires were released in a freely available public database intended as a resource for research on the immune response to SARS-CoV-2. Nearly every sample came with metadata listing a de-identified subject ID, COVID-19 status, age in years and sex.

Overall study results and their limits: The quantity of clinical and demographic metadata differed by source and by participant and was supplied without curation.

The immunoSEQ Assay, a bias-controlled multiplex PCR, was used to amplify TCRbeta CDR3 regions from genomic DNA. As for the authors' bioinformatics: The number of nucleated cells in each sample was estimated from the amplification of reference gene primers within the assay. Sequence reads were collapsed and filtered to measure the absolute abundance of every unique TCRbeta CDR3 rearrangement. For each sample, productive Simpson clonality was calculated as the square root of Simpson's diversity index over productive rearrangements. TCRdb stores this immuneACCESS table with in-frame sequences only. Part of the clones is absent; in the studies checked, under half of the shortfall reflects unresolved V genes, and no reason is known for the rest. V, J and clone size reflect that table, while D and trimming were determined from the DNA. This sample has about 310,000 clones in its table, and roughly 90% of those were observed once. The ten largest make up about 2.5% of the sample.

The chain is encoded by TRBV5-1 joined to TRBJ2-5; the D gene is perhaps TRBD2, from 6 matching bases. This sequence originates from a man younger than 35 with active or convalescent COVID-19. Material: peripheral blood. CDR3 sequence: CASSSSAETQYF. The DNA sequence reads TGCGCCAGCAGCTCTAGCGCGGAGACCCAGTACTTC.